A single sample gave rise to the 30 T cell receptor beta chains below, sequenced in a study of vaccination and CD4 T cells after COVID-19. Sequencing of the DNA from cultured CD4+ T cells was carried out with the Oncomine TCR Beta short-read assay. A single record per CDR3 protein comes from TCRdb applying MiXCR to the PCR reads. Among 15,000 to 20,000 distinct CDR3 sequences listed, around half were seen once. The antigens of these receptors remain unknown. Treatment defined: roughly 11-day PBMC culture with coronavirus spike peptide pools or control peptides (ViraFEST assay). The material was CD4+ T cells from blood, cultured in vitro, obtained before SARS-CoV-2 vaccination. The receptor source for this set is a human donor who had recovered from COVID-19.

This clonotype has just a few counts. The chain links TRBV7-2 to TRBJ1-6, with TRBD1 identical over 7 bases. The V and J ends lost 5 bases and 6 bases, in that order; junction bases with no gene match: 4. Germline loops: CDR1 SGHTA, CDR2 FQGNSA. This CDR3 spans 14 amino acids. The CDR3 reads CASSRDSSNSPLHF. CDR3 bases: TGTGCCAGCAGCCGGGACAGTTCTAATTCACCCCTCCACTTT.

The sample holds one count of this clonotype. V and J are TRBV19 and TRBJ2-3, with D possibly being TRBD1 or TRBD2 (5 bases each). Germline V lookup: CDR1 LNHDA, CDR2 SQIVND (reference sequence). Trimming shortened V by 2 bases and J by 1 base, and 10 bases separated the two germline ends. This CDR3 is built from 15 residues. The CDR3, as DNA: TGTGCCAGTAGTATACAAAGGGACCGCACAGATACGCAGTATTTT. Its translation is CASSIQRDRTDTQYF.

The chain recombines TRBV20-1 with TRBJ2-3; weak D call: TRBD2 (5 bases). CDR1 DFQATT and CDR2 SNEGSKA come from the germline V gene (reference sequence). The CDR3 length is 13 residues. V shed 1 base and J shed 6 bases, with 11 bases lying between them. The CDR3 spells CSARGTWVDTQYF. The DNA for the CDR3 is TGCAGTGCTAGAGGGACTTGGGTTGATACGCAGTATTTT.

By sample fraction, this clonotype is medium-sized (0.01 to 0.1%). V gene TRBV2 combines with J gene TRBJ2-4, with 10 bases matching TRBD2. CDR1 SNHLY and CDR2 FYNNEI come from the germline V gene. The J segment lost 1 base and the V segment lost 8 bases, leaving 11 bases of the junction unmatched. There are 17 residues in the CDR3. The CDR3 loop is CASGLAGVGAAKNIQYF. CDR3 sequence (DNA): TGTGCCAGCGGGCTAGCGGGAGTGGGTGCGGCCAAAAACATTCAGTACTTC.

This clonotype has a handful of counts. The CDR3 DNA reads as TGTGCCAGCAGTTACTCGAAGGGTAGGACAGGGGTAACAGATACGCAGTATTTT. As protein: CASSYSKGRTGVTDTQYF. This chain links TRBV6-5 with TRBJ2-3, with 9 bases lining up with TRBD1. Trimming took 0 bases from V and 3 from J; bases not matched to a gene: 10. The germline V gene encodes CDR1 MNHEY and CDR2 SVGAGI. The CDR3 loop spans 18 amino acids.

The chain joins TRBV25-1 to TRBJ2-7; TRBD1 matches 7 bases. The CDR3 consists of 14 residues. Germline V CDR1 and CDR2: MGHDK, SYGVNS. Trimming removed 7 bases from V and 3 bases from J; junction bases left unmatched: 9. The CDR3 region is CASIKPGQHYEQYF. The CDR3 DNA is TGTGCCAGCATTAAACCGGGACAGCACTACGAGCAGTACTTC.

The CDR3 DNA reads TGCAGTGCTAGAGATACCGGCCAGGGCAACACCGGGGAGCTGTTTTTT. Protein: CSARDTGQGNTGELFF. This chain links TRBV20-1 with TRBJ2-2; weak D call: TRBD1 (5 bases). The CDR3 loop spans 16 amino acids. Trimming left V 0 bases short and J 2 bases short, with 13 bases between. Per germline, CDR1 DFQATT and CDR2 SNEGSKA (reference sequence).

The J gene is TRBJ2-5, the V gene TRBV6-1; 12 bases align to TRBD2. This CDR3 region has 17 residues. V was pared by 5 bases and J by 1 base, with 8 bases of the junction left unmatched. Germline assignment: CDR1 MNHNS and CDR2 SASEGT. CDR3 DNA: TGTGCCAGCAGTCCGGGCAAGACTAGCGGGGGCCAAGAGACCCAGTACTTC. The encoded protein is CASSPGKTSGGQETQYF.

J is TRBJ1-1 and V is TRBV28; D uncertain. CDR1 and CDR2 from the germline V gene are MDHEN and SYDVKM. The CDR3 is 12 residues long. With 6 bases removed from V and 8 bases from J, the gap between germline ends came to 13 bases. The CDR3 DNA follows: TGTGCCAGCAGGCCACTGGTAGGAGAAGCTTTCTTT. Residues: CASRPLVGEAFF.

This chain joins TRBV6-2 or TRBV6-3 and TRBJ1-5, with TRBD1 matching over 8 bases. Unmatched junction bases numbered 2, after V lost 5 bases and J lost 2 bases. The CDR3 has 14 residues. Germline CDR1 and CDR2: MNHEY and SVGEGT. The chain's CDR3 is CASSQGAGNQPQHF. The CDR3 DNA follows: TGTGCCAGCAGTCAGGGGGCTGGCAATCAGCCCCAGCATTTT.

The rearrangement uses TRBV7-2 and TRBJ2-2; no reliable D call. Looked up from germline, CDR1 is SGHTA and CDR2 is FQGNSA. The CDR3 is made up of 15 amino acids. V was trimmed by 1 base and J by 4 bases, leaving 10 bases between them. CDR3 DNA sequence: TGTGCCAGCAGCTTAGTAGGCCTACCCACCGGGGAGCTGTTTTTT. This encodes CASSLVGLPTGELFF.

This chain joins TRBV6-2 or TRBV6-3 and TRBJ1-5, with D hard to call. The germline V and J ends were trimmed by 5 bases and 4 bases, with 24 bases remaining between them. There are 18 residues in the CDR3. Germline CDR1 and CDR2: MNHEY and SVGEGT. The CDR3 region is CASSPSTNPNSHNQPQHF. In nucleotides, the CDR3 is TGTGCCAGCAGTCCCTCTACGAACCCAAACAGCCATAATCAGCCCCAGCATTTT.

The chain links TRBV28 to TRBJ1-4, with 7 bases fitting TRBD1. J lost 5 bases, V lost 5 bases, and 5 bases had no gene match. CDR1 and CDR2 (germline): MDHEN, SYDVKM. This CDR3 contains 14 residues. CDR3 coding DNA: TGTGCCAGCAGTCCGGGACAGCTCAATGAAAAACTGTTTTTT. Translation gives CASSPGQLNEKLFF.

The rearrangement joins TRBV20-1 to TRBJ2-6; 9 nucleotides align to TRBD1. CDR3 size: 16 residues. From germline, CDR1 is DFQATT and CDR2 SNEGSKA (reference sequence). The CDR3 spells CSVWDRDGGGANVLTF. CDR3 bases: TGCAGCGTTTGGGACAGGGACGGCGGCGGGGCCAACGTCCTGACTTTC.

This clonotype was seen only a few times. The chain uses TRBV6-5 and TRBJ1-5; possibly TRBD1 for D (5 bases). This CDR3 region has 17 residues. Germline V CDR1 and CDR2: MNHEY, SVGAGI. V lost 4 bases to trimming and J lost 0 bases, with 16 bases between them. Written as DNA, the CDR3 is TGTGCCAGCAGTTGGGGCGGGAGAAAATATAGCAATCAGCCCCAGCATTTT. Its protein is CASSWGGRKYSNQPQHF.

In its sample, this clonotype was seen a few times. The chain carries TRBV4-1 and TRBJ1-1; 12 nucleotides match TRBD1. The CDR3 spans 15 residues. V gave up 10 bases and J gave up 1 base; unmatched junction bases: 7. Germline assignment: CDR1 MGHRA and CDR2 YSYEKL. CDR3 sequence reads: CATSRDRGQNTEAFF. The CDR3 DNA follows: TGCGCCACCTCGCGGGACAGGGGGCAGAACACTGAAGCTTTCTTT.

The CDR3 DNA reads as TGTGCCACCAGTGATTCTAGCTATGAGACCCAGTACTTC. This codes for CATSDSSYETQYF. This sequence joins TRBV24-1 and TRBJ2-5; TRBD2 is a possible D gene (5 bases). Germline V lookup: CDR1 KGHDR, CDR2 SFDVKD. This CDR3 has 13 residues. The V end lost 2 bases, the J end lost 5 bases, and 8 bases lay between the germline ends.

The sample holds a few counts of this clonotype. V usage is TRBV19 and J usage is TRBJ1-1, with TRBD1 matching 9 bases. Germline CDR1 is LNHDA and CDR2 is SQIVND (reference sequence). The trim removed 6 bases at V and 5 bases at J, leaving 10 bases unmatched. CDR3 length equals 15 residues. In nucleotides, the CDR3 is TGTGCCAGTAGGGGTACCGGGACAGGGAGGACTGAAGCTTTCTTT. Encoded protein: CASRGTGTGRTEAFF.

A few counts support this clonotype. The V gene is TRBV6-1, the J gene TRBJ2-7; possibly TRBD2 for D (6 bases). Trimming stripped 4 bases from V and 5 bases from J, with 15 bases between. This CDR3 region has 14 residues. CDR1 is MNHNS and CDR2 is SASEGT in the germline V gene. CDR3 residues: CASSVEGRIHEQYF. The CDR3 DNA sequence: TGTGCCAGCAGTGTGGAGGGACGTATACACGAGCAGTACTTC.

This clonotype was counted only a few times. The genes are TRBV28 and TRBJ1-2; D is uncertain. This CDR3 is built from 15 residues. The V end lost 6 bases, the J end lost 4 bases, and 18 bases lay between the germline ends. CDR1 and CDR2 from the germline V gene are MDHEN and SYDVKM. CDR3 in amino acids: CASRTPTRKTYGYTF. Written as DNA, the CDR3 is TGTGCCAGCAGAACTCCTACACGGAAGACCTATGGCTACACCTTC.

This clonotype came up a few times. The DNA of the CDR3 is TGTGCCAGCAGTGATGAAGAGACCCAGTACTTC. It specifies CASSDEETQYF. The chain has TRBV28 and TRBJ2-5; D is undetermined. CDR1 MDHEN and CDR2 SYDVKM come from the germline V gene. The germline V and J ends were trimmed by 5 bases and 3 bases, with 4 bases remaining between them. This CDR3 region has 11 residues.

CDR3 protein: CASTSLRLAGWVNEQFF. CDR3 sequence (DNA): TGTGCCAGCACCTCCCTCCGGCTAGCGGGGTGGGTTAATGAGCAGTTCTTC. The rearrangement links TRBV6-1 to TRBJ2-1; TRBD2 aligns across 9 bases. V shed 7 bases, J shed 7 bases, and the junction held 17 bases outside the gene matches. The germline V gene has CDR1 MNHNS and CDR2 SASEGT. This CDR3 is built from 17 residues.

The CDR3 nucleotides are TGTGCCAGCAGCTTAGGCGGGACCTCAGATACGCAGTATTTT. Its protein product is CASSLGGTSDTQYF. The chain is built from TRBV7-6 and TRBJ2-3; perhaps TRBD2 as D (6 bases). This CDR3 is built from 14 residues. The V and J ends lost 1 base and 4 bases respectively, with 9 bases between them. Germline CDR1 SGHVS, CDR2 FNYEAQ.

The V call is TRBV20-1, the J call TRBJ2-3; possibly TRBD1 for D (5 bases). The CDR3 has 13 residues. V was trimmed by 0 bases and J by 4 bases, leaving 8 bases between them. Germline values: CDR1 DFQATT, CDR2 SNEGSKA (reference sequence). The CDR3 sequence: CSARDRVSDTQYF. As DNA, the CDR3 is TGCAGTGCTAGAGACAGGGTGTCAGATACGCAGTATTTT.

This sequence joins TRBV2 and TRBJ1-2, with no clear D. The CDR3 has 14 residues. The germline gives CDR1 SNHLY, CDR2 FYNNEI. Deletions cut 8 bases from V and 7 bases from J, with 20 bases between. The CDR3 DNA sequence: TGTGCCAGCTCGCTCCTCGTAGGACCCGCTGGCTACACCTTC. This sequence encodes CASSLLVGPAGYTF.

This clonotype was found a few times. This chain joins TRBV6-1 and TRBJ2-7, with unresolved D. This CDR3 region has 16 residues. Trimming removed 5 bases from V and 1 base from J, with 18 bases in between. Germline CDR1 MNHNS, CDR2 SASEGT. The CDR3 spells CASSQEQVVGSYEQYF. The DNA of the CDR3 is TGTGCCAGCAGTCAAGAGCAGGTAGTGGGATCCTACGAGCAGTACTTC.

A single count supports this clonotype. The V and J genes are TRBV7-9 and TRBJ2-2; D tentatively fits TRBD1 or TRBD2 (5 bases each). Germline CDR1 and CDR2: SEHNR and FQNEAQ (reference sequence). V lost 5 bases, J lost 0 bases, and 13 bases lay in between. The CDR3 runs 16 residues. In DNA, the CDR3 is TGTGCCAGCAGCCCAGTTTGGGACGCGAACACCGGGGAGCTGTTTTTT. Protein sequence: CASSPVWDANTGELFF.

The V call is TRBV28, the J call TRBJ1-1; 7 bases match TRBD1. CDR1 is MDHEN, CDR2 SYDVKM, per germline. The CDR3 has 13 amino acids. The junction had 7 bases not matched to a gene; V was cut back by 7 bases and J by 5 bases. CDR3 amino acids: CASTATGRTEAFF. In DNA, the CDR3 is TGTGCCAGCACGGCGACAGGGAGGACTGAAGCTTTCTTT.

J is TRBJ2-5 and V is TRBV27; weak D call: TRBD1 (5 bases). The V and J ends lost 1 base and 5 bases respectively, with 11 bases between them. The CDR3 loop spans 14 amino acids. The germline CDR1 and CDR2 sequences are MNHEY and SMNVEV (reference sequence). The CDR3 DNA reads TGTGCCAGCAGTTTATTGGGGCCAGGGGAGACCCAGTACTTC. Its translation is CASSLLGPGETQYF.

This chain uses TRBV9 with TRBJ1-2; tentative D call: TRBD1 (6 bases). The CDR3 length is 14 residues. Germline lookup yields CDR1 SGDLS and CDR2 YYNGEE. V dropped 0 bases and J dropped 4 bases, with 10 bases sitting between them. CDR3 sequence reads: CASSVAGQSYGYTF. In DNA form, the CDR3 reads TGTGCCAGCAGCGTAGCTGGACAGTCCTATGGCTACACCTTC.